The present TCR beta chain was sequenced within a study of blood T cells in healthy people across ages. Sample-barcoded 5' priming and a J-beta primer mix drove a second PCR of roughly 6 to 12 cycles. TCRdb fed the 5' RACE reads into MiXCR, producing one record per CDR3 protein. Of a few hundred thousand distinct CDR3 sequences listed, approximately 30% are singletons. The CDR3 runs to 15 residues. Per germline, CDR1 LGHNA and CDR2 YSLEER. V shed 0 bases and J shed 3 bases, with 8 bases lying between them. Every participating donor contributed about 10 milliliters of peripheral blood through a draw. The clonotype was recovered from a woman aged 70 to 79 in good health. The V and J genes are TRBV4-3 and TRBJ1-4; no clear D. The material sequenced was blood. The CDR3 nucleotides are TGCGCCAGCAGCCAAGATCTGGGATCTAATGAAAAACTGTTTTTT. Protein sequence: CASSQDLGSNEKLFF.